This TCR beta chain was retrieved from a study of T cell responses to AZD1222 COVID-19 vaccine. The CDR3 sequence is 15 residues long. The germline V gene has CDR1 SGHVT and CDR2 SQSDAQ. The V and J ends lost 0 bases and 5 bases respectively, with 11 bases between them. Sequenced by immunoSEQ multiplex PCR; TCRdb stores in-frame clones only, minus some. The table lists fewer than 120,000 clones, 70% to 90% of them singletons. Comment on this clone: Its antigen is currently unknown.

Broader study findings: The CD4 TCRs associated with vaccination extended across spike and predominated at 160-218 and 743-854. Donors were mostly white British, more females; clonal diversity possibly underestimated. Nearly half of unique spike-specific TCRs reportedly avoided B.1.351 and B.1.1.7 mutated regions.

The starting material was peripheral blood, obtained on day 0 of AZD1222 vaccination. The rearrangement uses TRBV7-4 and TRBJ1-3; unclear D gene. The origin of this receptor is an adult in good health. CDR3 protein: CASSLAWRNRNTIYF. The CDR3 DNA is TGTGCCAGCAGCTTAGCGTGGAGGAATAGAAACACCATATATTTT.